A single sample gave rise to the 4 T cell receptor beta chains below, sequenced in a study of stem cell transplantation in POMP-related autoinflammatory disease. Sequenced by immunoSEQ multiplex PCR; TCRdb stores in-frame clones only, minus some. The sample includes some 26,000 clones, roughly four fifths of them seen just once. Sequences were derived from CD4+ T cells from PBMCs, sampled before stem cell transplantation. All receptors derive from a human donor with POMP-related autoinflammation and immune dysregulation (PRAID).

This chain joins TRBV19 and TRBJ1-1; D is undetermined. The CDR3 is 12 amino acids. V was shortened by 6 bases and J by 5 bases, with 10 bases between the two germline ends. Per the germline V gene, CDR1 is LNHDA and CDR2 is SQIVND (reference sequence). The CDR3 bases are TGTGCCAGTAGGTTAAGTCGGACTGAAGCTTTCTTT. Its protein is CASRLSRTEAFF.

This sequence joins TRBV9 and TRBJ1-6, with 11 bases identical to TRBD1. V lost 2 bases and J lost 3; bases outside the gene matches: 4. There are 17 residues in the CDR3. Germline CDR1 SGDLS, CDR2 YYNGEE. For the CDR3, the DNA is TGTGCCAGCAGCGTTGGGACAGGGGGTGGCTATAATTCACCCCTCCACTTT. Amino acid sequence: CASSVGTGGGYNSPLHF.

The rearrangement joins TRBV28 to TRBJ2-5, with 7 positions matching TRBD2. The germline gives CDR1 MDHEN, CDR2 SYDVKM. The CDR3 sequence is 15 residues long. Trimming removed 4 bases from V and 1 base from J; junction bases left unmatched: 6. CDR3 loop: CASSSPWGGQETQYF. The CDR3 DNA is TGTGCCAGCAGTTCCCCGTGGGGGGGCCAAGAGACCCAGTACTTC. Complete variable domain (other parts from reference TRBV28 and TRBJ2-5): DVKVTQSSRYLVKRTGEKVFLECVQDMDHENMFWYRQDPGLGLRLIYFSYDVKMKEKGDIPEGYSVSREKKERFSLILESASTNQTSMYLCASSSPWGGQETQYFGPGTRLLVL.

This sequence joins TRBV5-1 and TRBJ2-7, with 8 bases lining up with TRBD1. The CDR3 is 12 amino acids. The trim removed 4 bases at V and 5 bases at J, leaving 2 bases unmatched. CDR1 and CDR2 (germline): SGHRS, YFSETQ. The CDR3 DNA sequence: TGCGCCAGCAGCCCACAGGGGGACGAGCAGTACTTC. This codes for CASSPQGDEQYF.